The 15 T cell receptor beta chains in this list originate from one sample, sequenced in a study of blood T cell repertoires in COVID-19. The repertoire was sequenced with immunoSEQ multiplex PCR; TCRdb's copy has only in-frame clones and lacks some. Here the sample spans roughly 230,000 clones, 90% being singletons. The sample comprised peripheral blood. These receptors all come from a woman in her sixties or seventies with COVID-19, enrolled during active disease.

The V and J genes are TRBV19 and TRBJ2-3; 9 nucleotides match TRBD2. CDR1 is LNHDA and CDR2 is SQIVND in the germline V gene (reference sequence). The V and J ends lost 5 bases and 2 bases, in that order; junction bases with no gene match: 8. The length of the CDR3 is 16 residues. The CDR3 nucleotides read TGTGCCAGTAGTCCGGTAGCGGGGGCCATCACAGATACGCAGTATTTT. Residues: CASSPVAGAITDTQYF.

The CDR3 nucleotides are TGTGCCAGCAGCCCAACAAACACCCACGAGACCCAGTACTTC. It translates to CASSPTNTHETQYF. The rearrangement links TRBV7-9 to TRBJ2-5; D is uncertain. Trimming took off 5 bases at V and 5 bases at J, with 15 bases between the two ends. This CDR3 is built from 14 residues. Germline CDR1 is SEHNR and CDR2 is FQNEAQ (reference sequence).

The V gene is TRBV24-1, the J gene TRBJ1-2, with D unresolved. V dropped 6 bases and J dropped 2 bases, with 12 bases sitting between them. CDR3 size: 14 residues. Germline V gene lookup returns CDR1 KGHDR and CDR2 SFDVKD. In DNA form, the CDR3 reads TGTGCCACCAGTCAAACAGCCCTGAACTATGGCTACACCTTC. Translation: CATSQTALNYGYTF.

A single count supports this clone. CDR3 DNA sequence: TGCGCCAGCCGACTAGCGGGGGGGCCCGACGAGCAGTACTTC. Translation gives CASRLAGGPDEQYF. The genes are TRBV5-1 and TRBJ2-7, with 14 bases matching TRBD2. This CDR3 region has 14 residues. Germline V gives CDR1 SGHRS, CDR2 YFSETQ. Losses at the gene ends were 7 bases for V and 5 bases for J; bases not matched to a gene: 5.

This chain's CDR3 is CASSNRLGAMNTEAFF. For the CDR3, the DNA is TGTGCCAGCAGTAACCGACTTGGGGCCATGAACACTGAAGCTTTCTTT. This sequence joins TRBV27 and TRBJ1-1; tentatively, D is TRBD1 (5 bases). V was shortened by 5 bases and J by 0 bases, with 16 bases between the two germline ends. The CDR3 covers 16 residues. Germline CDR1 is MNHEY and CDR2 is SMNVEV (reference sequence).

The CDR3 sequence: CASSFSGGDLQETQYF. The CDR3 DNA sequence: TGTGCCAGCAGCTTCAGCGGGGGGGATCTTCAAGAGACCCAGTACTTC. The chain joins TRBV5-6 to TRBJ2-5; 10 bases are a match to TRBD2. CDR1 is SGHDT, CDR2 YYEEEE, per germline. The CDR3 totals 16 residues. Unmatched junction bases numbered 6, after V lost 2 bases and J lost 2 bases.

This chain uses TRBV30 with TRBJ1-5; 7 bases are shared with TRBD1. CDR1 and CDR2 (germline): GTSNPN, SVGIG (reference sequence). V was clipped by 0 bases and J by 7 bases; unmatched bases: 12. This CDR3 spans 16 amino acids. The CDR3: CAWSVPRQGWRQPQHF. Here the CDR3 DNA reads TGTGCCTGGAGTGTACCCCGACAGGGATGGCGGCAGCCCCAGCATTTT.

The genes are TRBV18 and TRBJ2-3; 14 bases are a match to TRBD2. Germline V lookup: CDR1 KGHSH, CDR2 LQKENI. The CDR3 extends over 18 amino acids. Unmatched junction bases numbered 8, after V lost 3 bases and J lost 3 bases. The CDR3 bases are TGTGCCAGCTCACCGAGACTAGCGGGGGGGCTGAGAACAGATACGCAGTATTTT. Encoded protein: CASSPRLAGGLRTDTQYF.

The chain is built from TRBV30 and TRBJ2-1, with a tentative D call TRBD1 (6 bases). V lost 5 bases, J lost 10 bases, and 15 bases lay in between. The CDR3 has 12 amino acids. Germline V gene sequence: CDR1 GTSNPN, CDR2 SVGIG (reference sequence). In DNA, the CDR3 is TGTGCCTGGGGGACACAGGGCAGGGAGCAGTTCTTC. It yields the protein CAWGTQGREQFF.

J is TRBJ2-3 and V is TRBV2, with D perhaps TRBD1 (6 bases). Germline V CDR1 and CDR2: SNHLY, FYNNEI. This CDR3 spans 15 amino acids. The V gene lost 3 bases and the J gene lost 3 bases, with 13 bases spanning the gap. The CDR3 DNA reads TGTGCCAGCAGTGAGTCCAGGGGAGCGACAGATACGCAGTATTTT. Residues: CASSESRGATDTQYF.

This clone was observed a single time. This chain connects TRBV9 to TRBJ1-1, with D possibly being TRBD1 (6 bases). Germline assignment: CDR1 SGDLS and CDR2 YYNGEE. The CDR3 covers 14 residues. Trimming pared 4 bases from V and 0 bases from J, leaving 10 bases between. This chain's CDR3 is CASSQDSLNTEAFF. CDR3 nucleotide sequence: TGTGCCAGCAGCCAGGACAGCCTGAACACTGAAGCTTTCTTT.

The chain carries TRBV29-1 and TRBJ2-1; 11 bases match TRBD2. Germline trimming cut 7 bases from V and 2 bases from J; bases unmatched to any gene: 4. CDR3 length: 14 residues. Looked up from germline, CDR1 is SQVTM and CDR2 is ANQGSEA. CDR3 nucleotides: TGCAGCGCAAAACTAGCGGGGGCCTACAATGAGCAGTTCTTC. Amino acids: CSAKLAGAYNEQFF.

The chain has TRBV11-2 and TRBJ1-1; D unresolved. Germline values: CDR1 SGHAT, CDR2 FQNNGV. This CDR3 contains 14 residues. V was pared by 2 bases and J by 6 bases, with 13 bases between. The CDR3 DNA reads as TGTGCCAGCAGCTTATCCAGTCCCGTGCCTGAAGCTTTCTTT. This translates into CASSLSSPVPEAFF.

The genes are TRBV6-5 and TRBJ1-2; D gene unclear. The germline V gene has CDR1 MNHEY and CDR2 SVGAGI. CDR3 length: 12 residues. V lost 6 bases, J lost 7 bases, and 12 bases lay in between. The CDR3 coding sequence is TGTGCCAGCAGGACCCCAGGCCCTGGCTACACCTTC. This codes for CASRTPGPGYTF.

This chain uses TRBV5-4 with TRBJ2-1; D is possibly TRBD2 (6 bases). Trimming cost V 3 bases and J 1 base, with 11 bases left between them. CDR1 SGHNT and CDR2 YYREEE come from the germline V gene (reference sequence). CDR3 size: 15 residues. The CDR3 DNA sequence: TGTGCCAGCAGCTCCTCGGGGACTTCCTACAATGAGCAGTTCTTC. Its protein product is CASSSSGTSYNEQFF.